The 24 T cell receptor beta chains given below trace back to one sample, sequenced in a study of OX40 agonist ivuxolimab in advanced cancers. Clones were sequenced by immunoSEQ multiplex PCR, and TCRdb holds only the in-frame ones, with some missing. The data show 75,000 or so clones, roughly 86% seen once. Sequences were derived from CD4+ or CD8+ T cells sorted from blood, sampled in a trial of the OX40 agonist ivuxolimab. These receptor sequences come from an adult with an advanced solid tumor such as melanoma, head and neck, liver or kidney cancer.

This chain uses TRBV7-2 with TRBJ2-6; D gene unclear. Trimming removed 3 bases at V and 2 bases at J, with 5 bases between. The CDR3 is 14 residues long. Germline V gene data show CDR1 as SGHTA and CDR2 as FQGNSA. Here the CDR3 reads CASSLATGANVLTF. Written as DNA, the CDR3 is TGTGCCAGCAGCTTGGCGACTGGGGCCAACGTCCTGACTTTC.

The chain employs TRBV5-1 and TRBJ1-2, with a weak D call TRBD1 (6 bases). Germline CDR1 reads SGHRS; CDR2 reads YFSETQ. The CDR3 is 15 amino acids. V dropped 0 bases and J dropped 6 bases, with 15 bases sitting between them. The CDR3 nucleotides read TGCGCCAGCAGCTTGGATAGGGGGGGACTTGATGGCTACACCTTC. It encodes CASSLDRGGLDGYTF.

The chain carries TRBV11-2 and TRBJ1-1; 9 bases are shared with TRBD1. There are 15 residues in the CDR3. V dropped 5 bases and J dropped 6; count of bases not matched to a gene: 10. CDR1 SGHAT and CDR2 FQNNGV come from the germline V gene. This chain's CDR3 is CASSNRDRAGAEAFF. The DNA of the CDR3 is TGTGCCAGCAGCAATCGGGACAGGGCTGGGGCTGAAGCTTTCTTT.

The J gene is TRBJ1-1, the V gene TRBV18; D not resolved. The CDR3 is 14 residues long. Germline CDR1 is KGHSH and CDR2 is LQKENI. V was clipped by 0 bases and J by 1 base, with 6 bases between them. CDR3 in amino acids: CASSPPAGNTEAFF. CDR3 nucleotides: TGTGCCAGCTCACCACCCGCTGGGAACACTGAAGCTTTCTTT.

The chain carries TRBV30 and TRBJ2-7, with D possibly TRBD2 on 5 matching bases. There are 14 residues in the CDR3. The ends were cut back, 4 bases at V and 4 bases at J, with 17 bases in the middle. Germline assignment: CDR1 GTSNPN and CDR2 SVGIG (reference sequence). CDR3 in DNA: TGTGCCTGGACCCGCGGTGGAGGAGAGTACGAGCAGTACTTC. Its protein product is CAWTRGGGEYEQYF.

The V gene is TRBV11-2, the J gene TRBJ2-7; D uncertain. The V gene's germline CDR1 is SGHAT and CDR2 FQNNGV. With 2 bases removed from V and 2 bases from J, the gap between germline ends came to 10 bases. The CDR3 loop spans 14 amino acids. CDR3 protein: CASSLRVLPYEQYF. For the CDR3, the DNA is TGTGCCAGCAGCTTAAGGGTACTCCCCTACGAGCAGTACTTC.

The chain links TRBV19 to TRBJ2-5; D unresolved. V gave up 6 bases and J gave up 1 base, with 3 bases separating them. The CDR3 is made up of 11 amino acids. CDR1 and CDR2 (germline): LNHDA, SQIVND (reference sequence). CDR3 amino acids: CASRTQETQYF. CDR3 bases: TGTGCCAGTAGAACCCAAGAGACCCAGTACTTC.

In regard to this clone: The sample contains more than one DNA sequence encoding this CDR3. The rearrangement uses TRBV5-1 and TRBJ2-7; D remains unclear. Per germline, CDR1 SGHRS and CDR2 YFSETQ. The CDR3 runs to 13 residues. V was cut by 0 bases and J by 0 bases, with 4 bases left in between. CDR3 sequence: CASSLEVSYEQYF. In DNA form, the CDR3 reads TGCGCCAGCAGCTTGGAGGTCTCCTACGAGCAGTACTTC.

The rearrangement uses TRBV6-6 and TRBJ2-7, with 11 bases aligning to TRBD2. Germline V gene sequence: CDR1 MNHNY, CDR2 SVGAGI (reference sequence). The V and J ends lost 4 bases and 0 bases, in that order; junction bases with no gene match: 2. This CDR3 is built from 15 residues. This CDR3 reads CASSFSGGVSYEQYF. CDR3 coding DNA: TGTGCCAGCAGTTTTAGCGGGGGGGTCTCCTACGAGCAGTACTTC.

The CDR3 sequence is CASSPPGQGAGGYTF. CDR3 bases: TGTGCCAGCAGCCCGCCGGGACAGGGGGCGGGTGGCTACACCTTC. The chain combines TRBV7-9 with TRBJ1-2; the match to TRBD1 covers 12 bases. The CDR3 length is 15 residues. Germline CDR1 and CDR2: SEHNR and FQNEAQ (reference sequence). The V and J ends lost 5 bases and 7 bases, in that order; junction bases with no gene match: 8.

V gene TRBV30 combines with J gene TRBJ1-1; no clear D. The germline gives CDR1 GTSNPN, CDR2 SVGIG (reference sequence). Trimming left V 0 bases short and J 3 bases short, with 8 bases between. This CDR3 has 13 amino acids. CDR3 DNA: TGTGCCTGGAGTGTAAATATGGACACTGAAGCTTTCTTT. This encodes CAWSVNMDTEAFF.

V is TRBV7-7 and J is TRBJ1-1, with no clear D. Deletions cut 5 bases from V and 0 bases from J, with 10 bases between. CDR3 length: 14 residues. CDR1 is SSHAT and CDR2 is FNYEAQ in the germline V gene (reference sequence). The DNA of the CDR3 is TGTGCCAGCAGCCCGGGTGGGTTGAACACTGAAGCTTTCTTT. It encodes CASSPGGLNTEAFF.

The rearrangement uses TRBV29-1 and TRBJ2-2; tentatively, D is TRBD1 (6 bases). V gave up 3 bases and J gave up 4 bases, with 6 bases separating them. CDR1 is SQVTM and CDR2 is ANQGSEA in the germline V gene. The length of the CDR3 is 12 residues. The CDR3 region is CSVDRGTGELFF. CDR3 nucleotide sequence: TGCAGCGTTGACAGGGGCACCGGGGAGCTGTTTTTT.

The J gene is TRBJ1-1, the V gene TRBV18; 7 bases map to TRBD1. CDR3 length equals 12 residues. With 3 bases clipped from V and 7 bases from J, the junction kept 2 bases outside the gene matches. From germline, CDR1 is KGHSH and CDR2 LQKENI. The DNA for the CDR3 is TGTGCCAGCTCACCGGGACAGAGTGAAGCTTTCTTT. It translates to CASSPGQSEAFF.

The chain carries TRBV19 and TRBJ1-2, with 8 bases matching TRBD1. Germline V CDR1 and CDR2: LNHDA, SQIVND (reference sequence). There are 13 residues in the CDR3. The V gene end was trimmed by 9 bases and the J gene end by 2 bases; junction bases not matched to a gene: 5. Written as DNA, the CDR3 is TGTGCCAGCGGAAACAGGGGGAACTATGGCTACACCTTC. This gives the protein CASGNRGNYGYTF. Complete variable domain (other parts from reference TRBV19 and TRBJ1-2): DGGITQSPKYLFRKEGQNVTLSCEQNLNHDAMYWYRQDPGQGLRLIYYSQIVNDFQKGDIAEGYSVSREKKESFPLTVTSAQKNPTAFYLCASGNRGNYGYTFGSGTRLTVV.

This clone turned up a few times. The chain joins TRBV4-1 to TRBJ2-6; a possible D gene is TRBD1 (7 bases). The germline CDR1 and CDR2 sequences are MGHRA and YSYEKL. V was cut by 0 bases and J by 2 bases, with 20 bases left in between. The CDR3 is made up of 20 amino acids. CDR3 protein: CASSQDFRRGEGPGANVLTF. DNA of the CDR3: TGCGCCAGCAGCCAAGATTTTCGCAGGGGGGAAGGGCCTGGGGCCAACGTCCTGACTTTC.

The chain combines TRBV7-9 with TRBJ2-2; 8 bases match TRBD2. Per germline, CDR1 SEHNR and CDR2 FQNEAQ (reference sequence). The ends lost 4 bases at V and 7 bases at J; junction bases unmatched: 11. The CDR3 runs to 16 residues. The CDR3, as DNA: TGTGCCAGCAGCTCCCGAGGAAGCGGGAGCGGCGGGGAGCTGTTTTTT. Translating gives CASSSRGSGSGGELFF. The whole variable domain, remainder taken from reference TRBV7-9 and TRBJ2-2, is DTGVSQNPRHKITKRGQNVTFRCDPISEHNRLYWYRQTLGQGPEFLTYFQNEAQLEKSRLLSDRFSAERPKGSFSTLEIQRTEQGDSAMYLCASSSRGSGSGGELFFGEGSRLTVL.

The rearrangement links TRBV7-9 to TRBJ2-1; 10 nucleotides agree with TRBD2. CDR1 is SEHNR and CDR2 is FQNEAQ in the germline V gene (reference sequence). CDR3 length equals 16 residues. The trim removed 0 bases at V and 2 bases at J, leaving 1 base unmatched. The DNA of the CDR3 is TGTGCCAGCAGCTTAGCACTAGCGGGGACCTACAATGAGCAGTTCTTC. Encoded protein: CASSLALAGTYNEQFF.

The CDR3 sequence is CASSRSRVQGNEQFF. The DNA of the CDR3 is TGTGCCAGCTCAAGATCGAGAGTCCAGGGGAATGAGCAGTTCTTC. The genes are TRBV6-1 and TRBJ2-1, with D tentatively TRBD1 (6 bases). This CDR3 has 15 amino acids. CDR1 is MNHNS, CDR2 SASEGT, per germline. Trimming stripped 8 bases from V and 7 bases from J, with 21 bases between.

This clone has more than one count but fewer than ten. J is TRBJ2-5 and V is TRBV7-9; TRBD2 agrees at 14 bases. Trimming took 5 bases from V and 1 from J; bases not matched to a gene: 3. Per germline, CDR1 SEHNR and CDR2 FQNEAQ (reference sequence). The CDR3 contains 16 residues. This chain's CDR3 is CASSPGLAGAQETQYF. CDR3 in DNA: TGTGCCAGCAGCCCGGGACTAGCGGGGGCCCAAGAGACCCAGTACTTC.

The chain joins TRBV30 to TRBJ1-5; TRBD1 aligns across 9 bases. Germline V gene lookup returns CDR1 GTSNPN and CDR2 SVGIG (reference sequence). The CDR3 totals 15 residues. Unmatched junction bases numbered 7, after V lost 3 bases and J lost 4 bases. This CDR3 is CAWRPMGQGNQPQHF. CDR3 bases: TGTGCCTGGAGGCCTATGGGACAGGGTAATCAGCCCCAGCATTTT.

This rearrangement joins TRBV2 to TRBJ1-2; 7 nucleotides align to TRBD1. The V gene's germline CDR1 is SNHLY and CDR2 FYNNEI. Trimming cost V 3 bases and J 0 bases; bases outside gene matches: 4. The CDR3 is made up of 15 amino acids. CDR3: CASSDRTGANYGYTF. CDR3 sequence (DNA): TGTGCCAGCAGTGATAGGACAGGAGCTAACTATGGCTACACCTTC.

The gene calls are TRBV7-9 and TRBJ1-3; D gene ambiguous. The CDR3 consists of 15 residues. Trimming stripped 2 bases from V and 0 bases from J, with 8 bases between. CDR1 is SEHNR, CDR2 FQNEAQ, per germline (reference sequence). The CDR3 loop is CASSLWLISGNTIYF. In DNA, the CDR3 is TGTGCCAGCAGCTTATGGCTTATCTCTGGAAACACCATATATTTT.

The V call is TRBV6-1, the J call TRBJ2-7, with 8 positions matching TRBD1. Germline V gives CDR1 MNHNS, CDR2 SASEGT. The CDR3 loop spans 13 amino acids. After removal of 7 bases from V and 1 base from J, the junction contained 3 bases not matched to a gene. The CDR3 sequence is CASTRTGSYEQYF. The CDR3 DNA sequence: TGTGCCAGCACGCGGACAGGGTCCTACGAGCAGTACTTC.